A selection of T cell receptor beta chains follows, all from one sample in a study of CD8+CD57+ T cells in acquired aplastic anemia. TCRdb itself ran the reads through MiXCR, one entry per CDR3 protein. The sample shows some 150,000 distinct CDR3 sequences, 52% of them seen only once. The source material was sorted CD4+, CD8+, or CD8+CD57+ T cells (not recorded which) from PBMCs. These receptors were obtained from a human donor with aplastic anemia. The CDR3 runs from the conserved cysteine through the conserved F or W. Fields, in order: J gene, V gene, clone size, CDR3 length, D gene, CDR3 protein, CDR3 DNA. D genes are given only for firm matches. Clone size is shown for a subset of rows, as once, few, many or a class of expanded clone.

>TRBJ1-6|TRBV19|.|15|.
CASTALSSYNSPLHF
TGTGCCAGTACCGCACTTAGCTCCTATAATTCACCCCTCCACTTT
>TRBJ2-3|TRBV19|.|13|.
CASSIRGRDTQYF
TGTGCCAGTAGTATTCGGGGGAGAGATACGCAGTATTTT
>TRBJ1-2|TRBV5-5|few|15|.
CASSPDPGGNYGYTF
TGTGCCAGCAGCCCCGATCCGGGGGGTAACTATGGCTACACCTTC
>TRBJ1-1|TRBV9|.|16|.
CASSVVAGQLNTEAFF
TGTGCCAGCAGCGTAGTTGCGGGACAATTGAACACTGAAGCTTTCTTT
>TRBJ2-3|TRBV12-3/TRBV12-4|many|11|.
CASRATDTQYF
TGTGCCAGCAGGGCCACAGATACGCAGTATTTT
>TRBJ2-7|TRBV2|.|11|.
CASHVTYEQYF
TGTGCCAGCCACGTTACCTACGAGCAGTACTTC
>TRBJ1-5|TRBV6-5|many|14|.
CASSYSEGGQPQHF
TGTGCCAGCAGTTACTCGGAGGGCGGTCAGCCCCAGCATTTT
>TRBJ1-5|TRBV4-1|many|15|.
CASSQDDDRNQPQHF
TGCGCCAGCAGCCAAGATGACGATCGCAATCAGCCCCAGCATTTT
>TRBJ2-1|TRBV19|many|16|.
CASSISPSVGYNEQFF
TGTGCCAGTAGTATTAGTCCTAGCGTCGGGTACAATGAGCAGTTCTTC
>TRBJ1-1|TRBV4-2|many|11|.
CASSSQTEAFF
TGTGCCAGCAGCTCCCAAACTGAAGCTTTCTTT
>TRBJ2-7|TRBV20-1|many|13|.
CSARDSRVYEQYF
TGCAGTGCTAGAGATTCCCGGGTCTACGAGCAGTACTTC
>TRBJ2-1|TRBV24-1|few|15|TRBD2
CATSARLAGGDEQFF
TGTGCCACCAGTGCTAGACTAGCGGGAGGAGATGAGCAGTTCTTC
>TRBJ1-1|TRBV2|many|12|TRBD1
CASRDGGQEAFF
TGTGCCAGCAGAGATGGGGGACAGGAAGCTTTCTTT
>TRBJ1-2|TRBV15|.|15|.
CATSRGGTTNYGYTF
TGTGCCACCAGCAGAGGGGGGACAACTAACTATGGCTACACCTTC
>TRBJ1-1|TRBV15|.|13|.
CATSRDRGGEAFF
TGTGCCACCAGCAGAGACAGGGGCGGTGAAGCTTTCTTT
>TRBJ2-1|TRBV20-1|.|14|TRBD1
CSAREGTGGFEQFF
TGCAGTGCTAGAGAAGGGACAGGGGGATTTGAGCAGTTCTTC
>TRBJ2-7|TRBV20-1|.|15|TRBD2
CSATPGASGLYEQYF
TGCAGTGCTACTCCCGGGGCTAGCGGACTCTACGAGCAGTACTTC
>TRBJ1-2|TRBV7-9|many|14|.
CASSLVGRLYGYTF
TGTGCCAGCAGCTTAGTGGGGCGGCTCTATGGCTACACCTTC
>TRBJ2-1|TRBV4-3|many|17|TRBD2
CASSHGLAATSYNEQFF
TGCGCCAGCAGCCACGGACTAGCGGCGACCTCCTACAATGAGCAGTTCTTC
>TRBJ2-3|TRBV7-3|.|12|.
CASSRGTDTQYF
TGTGCCAGCAGCCGGGGGACAGATACGCAGTATTTT
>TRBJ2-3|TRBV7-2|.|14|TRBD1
CASSLVQGGDTQYF
TGTGCCAGCAGCTTAGTACAGGGGGGCGATACGCAGTATTTT
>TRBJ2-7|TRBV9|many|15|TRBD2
CASSVTGTSGYEQYF
TGTGCCAGCAGCGTAACCGGGACTAGCGGTTACGAGCAGTACTTC
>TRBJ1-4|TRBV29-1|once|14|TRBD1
CSVVDRAVNEKLFF
TGCAGCGTTGTGGACAGGGCCGTGAACGAAAAACTGTTTTTT
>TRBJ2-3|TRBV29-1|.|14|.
CSVGTPPSTDTQYF
TGCAGCGTCGGGACACCTCCGAGCACAGATACGCAGTATTTT
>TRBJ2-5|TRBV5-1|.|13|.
CASSFTDEETQYF
TGCGCCAGCAGCTTCACTGACGAAGAGACCCAGTACTTC
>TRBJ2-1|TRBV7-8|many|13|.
CASSQQGYNEQFF
TGTGCCAGCAGCCAGCAGGGTTACAATGAGCAGTTCTTC
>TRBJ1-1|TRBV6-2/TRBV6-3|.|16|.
CARSYSRTNMNTEAFF
TGTGCCCGCAGTTACTCGCGGACAAACATGAACACTGAAGCTTTCTTT
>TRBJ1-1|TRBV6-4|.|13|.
CASSQIGDTEAFF
TGTGCCAGCAGTCAAATAGGGGACACTGAAGCTTTCTTT
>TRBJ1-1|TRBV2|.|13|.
CASRAYGNTEAFF
TGTGCCAGCAGAGCTTACGGGAACACTGAAGCTTTCTTT
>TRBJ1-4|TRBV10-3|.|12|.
CAVRDGNEKLFF
TGTGCCGTGAGGGACGGAAATGAAAAACTGTTTTTT
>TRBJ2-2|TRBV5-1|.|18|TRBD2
CASSLGLAGGANTGELFF
TGCGCCAGCAGCTTGGGGCTAGCGGGGGGCGCGAACACCGGGGAGCTGTTTTTT
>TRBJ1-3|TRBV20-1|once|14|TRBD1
CSAPRDRAGNTIYF
TGCAGTGCTCCCCGGGACAGGGCTGGAAACACCATATATTTT
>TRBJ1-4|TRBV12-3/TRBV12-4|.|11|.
CASSSGGKLFF
TGTGCCAGCAGTTCCGGGGGGAAACTGTTTTTT
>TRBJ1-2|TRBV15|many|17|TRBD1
CATSSLGQGARNYGYTF
TGTGCCACCAGCAGTCTGGGACAGGGGGCACGGAACTATGGCTACACCTTC
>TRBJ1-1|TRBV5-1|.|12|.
CASKGINTEAFF
TGCGCCAGCAAGGGGATTAACACTGAAGCTTTCTTT
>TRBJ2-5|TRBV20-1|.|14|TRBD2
CSARTGGGQETQYF
TGCAGTGCTAGAACCGGGGGGGGGCAAGAGACCCAGTACTTC
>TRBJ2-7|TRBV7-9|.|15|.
CASSQAARSSYEQYF
TGTGCCAGCAGCCAAGCCGCCAGGAGCTCCTACGAGCAGTACTTC
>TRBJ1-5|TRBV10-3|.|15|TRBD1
CAGGIHRGRNQPQHF
TGTGCCGGGGGGATTCACAGGGGTCGCAATCAGCCCCAGCATTTT
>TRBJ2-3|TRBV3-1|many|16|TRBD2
CASSQSWTSGTDTQYF
TGTGCCAGCAGCCAATCCTGGACTAGCGGCACAGATACGCAGTATTTT
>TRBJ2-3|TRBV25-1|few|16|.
CARQYPGTDGTDTQYF
TGTGCCAGGCAATATCCTGGGACTGACGGAACAGATACGCAGTATTTT
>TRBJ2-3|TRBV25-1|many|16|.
CASSDPRGVRVDTQYF
TGTGCCAGCAGTGACCCTAGAGGGGTTCGTGTAGATACGCAGTATTTT
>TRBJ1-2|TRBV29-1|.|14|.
CSVEDSMGWYGYTF
TGCAGCGTTGAAGATAGCATGGGGTGGTATGGCTACACCTTC
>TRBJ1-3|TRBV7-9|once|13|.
CASRRNSGNTIYF
TGTGCCAGCAGACGGAACTCTGGAAACACCATATATTTT
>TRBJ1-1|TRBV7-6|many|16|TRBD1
CASSLRTGGLNTEAFF
TGTGCCAGCAGCTTAAGGACAGGCGGACTGAACACTGAAGCTTTCTTT
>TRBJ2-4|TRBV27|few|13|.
CASSDGGGNIQYF
TGTGCCAGCAGTGATGGTGGCGGAAACATTCAGTACTTC
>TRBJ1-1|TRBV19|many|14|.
CASSRGFENTEAFF
TGTGCCAGTAGTCGTGGTTTCGAGAACACTGAAGCTTTCTTT
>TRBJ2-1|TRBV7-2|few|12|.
CASSPLLVEQFF
TGTGCCAGCAGCCCTCTTTTGGTTGAGCAGTTCTTC
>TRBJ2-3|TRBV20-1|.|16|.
CSARDVRKGDSDTQYF
TGCAGTGCTAGAGATGTTCGAAAGGGGGACTCAGATACGCAGTATTTT